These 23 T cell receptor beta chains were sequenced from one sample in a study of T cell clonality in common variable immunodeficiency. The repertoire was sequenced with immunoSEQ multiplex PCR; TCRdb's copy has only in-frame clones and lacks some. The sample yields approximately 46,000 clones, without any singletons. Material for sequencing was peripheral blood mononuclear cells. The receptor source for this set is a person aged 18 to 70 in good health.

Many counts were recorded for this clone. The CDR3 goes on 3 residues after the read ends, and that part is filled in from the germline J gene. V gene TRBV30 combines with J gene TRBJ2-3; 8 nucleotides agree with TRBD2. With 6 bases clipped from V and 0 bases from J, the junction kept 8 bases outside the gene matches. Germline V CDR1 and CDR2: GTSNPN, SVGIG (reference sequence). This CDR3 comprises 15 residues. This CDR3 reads CACLAGPTSTDTQYF. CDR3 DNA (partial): TGTGCCTGCTTAGCGGGGCCCACTAGCACAGATACG.

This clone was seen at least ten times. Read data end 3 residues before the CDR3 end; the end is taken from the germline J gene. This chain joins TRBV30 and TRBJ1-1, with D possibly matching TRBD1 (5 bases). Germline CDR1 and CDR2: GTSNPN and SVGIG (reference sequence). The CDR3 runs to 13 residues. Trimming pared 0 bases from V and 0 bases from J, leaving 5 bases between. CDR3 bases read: TGTGCCTGGAGTGTAGGGGTGAACACTGAA. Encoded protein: CAWSVGVNTE. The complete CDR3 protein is CAWSVGVNTEAFF.

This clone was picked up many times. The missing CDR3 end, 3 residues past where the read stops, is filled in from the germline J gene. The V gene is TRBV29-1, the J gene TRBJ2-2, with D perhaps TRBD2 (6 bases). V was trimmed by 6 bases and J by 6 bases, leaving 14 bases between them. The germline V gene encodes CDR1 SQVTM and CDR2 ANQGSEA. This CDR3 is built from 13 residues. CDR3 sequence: CSVDRGGPGELFF. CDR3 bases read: TGCAGCGTCGATCGGGGAGGACCCGGGGAG.

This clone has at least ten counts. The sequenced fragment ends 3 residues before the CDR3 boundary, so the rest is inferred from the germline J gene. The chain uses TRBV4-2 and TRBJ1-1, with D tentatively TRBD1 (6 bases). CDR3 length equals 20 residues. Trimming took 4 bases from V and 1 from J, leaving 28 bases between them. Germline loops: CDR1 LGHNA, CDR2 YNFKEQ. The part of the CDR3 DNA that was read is TGTGCCAGCAGCCCGGACAGACTCGGAAACTCCCGTTTTTCGAACACTGAA. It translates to CASSPDRLGNSRFSNTE. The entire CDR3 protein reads CASSPDRLGNSRFSNTEAFF.

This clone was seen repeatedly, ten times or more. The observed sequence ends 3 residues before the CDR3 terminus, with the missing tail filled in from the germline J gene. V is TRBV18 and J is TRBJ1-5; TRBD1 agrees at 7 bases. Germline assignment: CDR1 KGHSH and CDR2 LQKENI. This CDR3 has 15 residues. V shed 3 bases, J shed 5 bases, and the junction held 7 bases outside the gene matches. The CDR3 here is CASSPRGTADQPQHF. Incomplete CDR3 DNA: TGTGCCAGCTCACCTCGAGGGACAGCCGATCAGCCC.

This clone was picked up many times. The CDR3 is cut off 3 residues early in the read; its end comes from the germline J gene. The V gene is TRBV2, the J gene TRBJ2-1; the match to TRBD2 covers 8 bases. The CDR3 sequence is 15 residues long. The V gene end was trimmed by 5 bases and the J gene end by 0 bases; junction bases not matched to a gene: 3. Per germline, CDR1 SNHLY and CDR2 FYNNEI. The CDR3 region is CASSSGTSSYNEQFF. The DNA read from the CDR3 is TGTGCCAGCAGTTCCGGGACTAGCTCCTACAATGAG.

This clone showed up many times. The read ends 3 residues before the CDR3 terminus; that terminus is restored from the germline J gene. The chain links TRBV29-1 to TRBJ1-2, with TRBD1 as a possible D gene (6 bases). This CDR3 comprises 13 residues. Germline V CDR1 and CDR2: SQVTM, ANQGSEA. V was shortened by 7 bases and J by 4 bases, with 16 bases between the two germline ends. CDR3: CSAGNPRGYGYTF. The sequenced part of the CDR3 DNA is TGCAGCGCCGGAAACCCCAGGGGCTATGGC.

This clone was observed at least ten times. The CDR3 bases that were read are TGTGCCAGCAGAGCCAACGGGGAGAGACATGGC. Protein: CASRANGERHG. The whole CDR3 sequence reads CASRANGERHGYTF. The chain recombines TRBV6-2 or TRBV6-3 with TRBJ1-2; D is unclear. The missing CDR3 end, 3 residues past where the read stops, is filled in from the germline J gene. This CDR3 comprises 14 residues. The V and J ends lost 6 bases and 6 bases respectively, with 17 bases between them. The germline gives CDR1 MNHEY, CDR2 SVGEGT.

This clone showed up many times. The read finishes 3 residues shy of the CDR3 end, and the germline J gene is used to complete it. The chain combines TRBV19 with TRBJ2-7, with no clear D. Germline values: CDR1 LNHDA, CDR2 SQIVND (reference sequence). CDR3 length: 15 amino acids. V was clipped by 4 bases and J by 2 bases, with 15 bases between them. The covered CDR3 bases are TGTGCCAGTAGTAAGTACAGCCCAGGCCCCTACGAG. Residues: CASSKYSPGPYE. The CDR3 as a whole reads CASSKYSPGPYEQYF.

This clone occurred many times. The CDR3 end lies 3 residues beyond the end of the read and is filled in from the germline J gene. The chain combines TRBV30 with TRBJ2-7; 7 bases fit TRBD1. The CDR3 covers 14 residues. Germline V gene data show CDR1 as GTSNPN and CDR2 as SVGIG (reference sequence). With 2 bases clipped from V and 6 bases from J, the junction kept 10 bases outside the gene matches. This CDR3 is CAWSLETGYAEQYF. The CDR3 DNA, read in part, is TGTGCCTGGAGTCTCGAGACAGGGTATGCCGAG.

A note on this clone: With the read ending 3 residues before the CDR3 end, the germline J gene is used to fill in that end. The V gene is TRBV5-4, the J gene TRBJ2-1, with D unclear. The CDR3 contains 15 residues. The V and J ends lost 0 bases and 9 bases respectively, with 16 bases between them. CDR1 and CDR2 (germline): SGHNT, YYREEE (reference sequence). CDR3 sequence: CASSLVSTSPGEQFF. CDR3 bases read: TGTGCCAGCAGCTTGGTCTCCACCAGCCCGGGTGAG.

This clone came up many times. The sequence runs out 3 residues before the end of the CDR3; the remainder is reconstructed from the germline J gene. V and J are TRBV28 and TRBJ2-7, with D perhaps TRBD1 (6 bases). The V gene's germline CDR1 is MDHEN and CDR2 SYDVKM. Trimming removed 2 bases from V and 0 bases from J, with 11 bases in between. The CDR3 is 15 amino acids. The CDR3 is CASSLGTYDSYEQYF. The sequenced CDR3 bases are TGTGCCAGCAGTTTAGGGACATACGACTCCTACGAG. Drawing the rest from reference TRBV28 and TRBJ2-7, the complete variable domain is DVKVTQSSRYLVKRTGEKVFLECVQDMDHENMFWYRQDPGLGLRLIYFSYDVKMKEKGDIPEGYSVSREKKERFSLILESASTNQTSMYLCASSLGTYDSYEQYFGPGTRLTVT.

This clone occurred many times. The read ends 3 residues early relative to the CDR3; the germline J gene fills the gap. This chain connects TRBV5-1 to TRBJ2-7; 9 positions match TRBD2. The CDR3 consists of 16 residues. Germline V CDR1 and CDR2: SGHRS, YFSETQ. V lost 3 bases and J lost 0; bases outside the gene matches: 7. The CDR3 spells CASSSVAGDLSYEQYF. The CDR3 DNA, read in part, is TGCGCCAGCAGCTCTGTAGCGGGGGACCTCTCCTACGAG.

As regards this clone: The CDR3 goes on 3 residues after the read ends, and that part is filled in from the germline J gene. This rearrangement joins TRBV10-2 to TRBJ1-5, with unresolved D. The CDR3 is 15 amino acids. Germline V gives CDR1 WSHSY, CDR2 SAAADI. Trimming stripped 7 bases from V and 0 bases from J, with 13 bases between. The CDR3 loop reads CASTEGQHSNQPQHF. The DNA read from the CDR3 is TGCGCCAGCACGGAAGGGCAGCATAGCAATCAGCCC.

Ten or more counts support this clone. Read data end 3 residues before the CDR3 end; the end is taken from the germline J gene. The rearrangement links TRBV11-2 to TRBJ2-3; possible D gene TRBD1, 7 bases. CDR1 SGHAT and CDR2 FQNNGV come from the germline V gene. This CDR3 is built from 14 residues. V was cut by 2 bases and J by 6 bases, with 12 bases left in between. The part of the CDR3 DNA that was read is TGTGCCAGCAGCTTAAGACAGGGACTGGATACG. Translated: CASSLRQGLDT. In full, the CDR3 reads CASSLRQGLDTQYF. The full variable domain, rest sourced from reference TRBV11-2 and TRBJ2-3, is EAGVAQSPRYKIIEKRQSVAFWCNPISGHATLYWYQQILGQGPKLLIQFQNNGVVDDSQLPKDRFSAERLKGVDSTLKIQPAKLEDSAVYLCASSLRQGLDTQYFGPGTRLTVL.

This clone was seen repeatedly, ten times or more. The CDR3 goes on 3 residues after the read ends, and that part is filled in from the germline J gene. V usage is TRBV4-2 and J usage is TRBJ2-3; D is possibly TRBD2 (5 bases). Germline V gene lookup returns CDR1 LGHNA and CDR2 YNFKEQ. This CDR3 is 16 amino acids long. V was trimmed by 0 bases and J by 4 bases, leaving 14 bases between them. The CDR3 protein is CASSQDNPAGSDTQYF. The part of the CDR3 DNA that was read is TGTGCCAGCAGCCAAGATAACCCTGCGGGCTCAGATACG.

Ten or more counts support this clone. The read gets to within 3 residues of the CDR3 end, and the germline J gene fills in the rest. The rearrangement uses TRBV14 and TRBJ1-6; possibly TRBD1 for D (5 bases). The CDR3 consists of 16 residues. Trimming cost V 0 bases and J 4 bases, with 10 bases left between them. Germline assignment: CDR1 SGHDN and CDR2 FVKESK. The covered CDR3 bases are TGTGCCAGCAGCCAAGAACTGGGACTTTATAATTCACCC. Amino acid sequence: CASSQELGLYNSP. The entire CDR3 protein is CASSQELGLYNSPLHF.

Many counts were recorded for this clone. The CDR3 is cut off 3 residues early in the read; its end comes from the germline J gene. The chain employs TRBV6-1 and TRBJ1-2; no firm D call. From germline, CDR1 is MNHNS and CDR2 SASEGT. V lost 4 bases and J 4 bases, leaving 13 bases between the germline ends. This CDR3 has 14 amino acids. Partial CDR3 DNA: TGTGCCAGCAGTGGCAGAGGGCCAACCTATGGC. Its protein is CASSGRGPTYG. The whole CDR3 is CASSGRGPTYGYTF.

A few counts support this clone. This CDR3 is CSARSGTVSPLHF. CDR3 DNA, as far as it was read: TGCAGTGCTAGATCCGGGACAGTATCACCC. This chain uses TRBV20-1 with TRBJ1-6; 7 bases are shared with TRBD1. The read ends 3 residues before the CDR3 terminus; that terminus is restored from the germline J gene. V shed 2 bases, J shed 10 bases, and the junction held 5 bases outside the gene matches. CDR1 is DFQATT, CDR2 SNEGSKA, per germline (reference sequence). This CDR3 has 13 amino acids.

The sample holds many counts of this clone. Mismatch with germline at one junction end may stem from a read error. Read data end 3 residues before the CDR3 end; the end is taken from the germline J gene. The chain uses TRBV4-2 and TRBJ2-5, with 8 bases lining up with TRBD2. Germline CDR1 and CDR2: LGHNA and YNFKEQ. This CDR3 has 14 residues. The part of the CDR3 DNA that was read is TGCGCCAGCAGCCAGGGACTAGGATTAGGGACC. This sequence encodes CASSQGLGLGT. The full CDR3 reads CASSQGLGLGTQYF.

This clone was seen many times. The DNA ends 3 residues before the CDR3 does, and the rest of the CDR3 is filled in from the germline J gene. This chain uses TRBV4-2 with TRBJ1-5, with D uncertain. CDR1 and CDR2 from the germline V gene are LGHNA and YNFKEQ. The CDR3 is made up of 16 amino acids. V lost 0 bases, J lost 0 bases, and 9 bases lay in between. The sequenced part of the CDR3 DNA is TGTGCCAGCAGCCAAGACGCGATAACTAGCAATCAGCCC. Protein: CASSQDAITSNQP. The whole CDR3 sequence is CASSQDAITSNQPQHF.

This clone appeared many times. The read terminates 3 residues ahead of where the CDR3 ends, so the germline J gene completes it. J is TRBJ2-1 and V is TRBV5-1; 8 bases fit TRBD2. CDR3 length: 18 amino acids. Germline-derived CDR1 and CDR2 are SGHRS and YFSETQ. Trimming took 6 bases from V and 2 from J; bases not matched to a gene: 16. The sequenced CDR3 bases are TGCGCCAGCACGGGGGCAGGCGGGGGGAAGGACCCCTACAATGAG. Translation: CASTGAGGGKDPYNE. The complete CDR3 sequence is CASTGAGGGKDPYNEQFF.

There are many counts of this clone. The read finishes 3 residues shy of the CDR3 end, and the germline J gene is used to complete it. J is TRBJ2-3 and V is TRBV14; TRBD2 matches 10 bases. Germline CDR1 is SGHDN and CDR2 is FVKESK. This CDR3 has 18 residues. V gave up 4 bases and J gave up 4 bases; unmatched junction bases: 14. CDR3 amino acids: CASSPPRTSGGPPDTQYF. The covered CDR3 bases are TGTGCCAGCAGCCCCCCCCGGACTAGCGGAGGACCCCCAGATACG.